The next 5 T cell receptor beta chains were all read from a single sample in a study of cytomegalovirus exposure and HLA in healthy donors (dated by TCRdb to about 2017). The method behind the library was the immunoSEQ multiplex PCR assay. The multiplex PCR relied on a mix of 60 forward primers for TCR Vbeta segments and 13 reverse primers for TCR Jbeta segments. TCRdb provides this immuneACCESS table in a form limited to in-frame rearrangements. Some clones are lacking; in checked studies, under half of them reflect an unresolved V gene, and why the rest are absent is not known. This sample has approximately 100,000 clones in its table, and roughly 80% of those were observed once. Of the sample, 16% falls within the top ten clones. Specimen: PBMCs. All receptors derive from a man between 60 and 75 years old in good health and CMV-seropositive.

There are a few counts of this clone. The chain uses TRBV10-2 and TRBJ1-5; D not certain. The V gene lost 6 bases and the J gene lost 4 bases, with 10 bases spanning the gap. Germline CDR1 and CDR2: WSHSY and SAAADI. The CDR3 consists of 13 residues. The CDR3 nucleotides read TGCGCCAGCAGGGATAGCGGGAATCAGCCCCAGCATTTT. The encoded protein is CASRDSGNQPQHF.

The chain joins TRBV5-4 to TRBJ2-2; TRBD2 aligns across 10 bases. Germline CDR1 is SGHNT and CDR2 is YYREEE (reference sequence). The trim removed 3 bases at V and 3 bases at J, leaving 5 bases unmatched. This CDR3 contains 16 residues. The CDR3 nucleotides read TGTGCCAGCAGCTCTAAAGCGGGGGGGGACACCGGGGAGCTGTTTTTT. It codes for CASSSKAGGDTGELFF.

V gene TRBV15 combines with J gene TRBJ2-7; D uncertain. The CDR3 covers 15 residues. Germline V lookup: CDR1 LNHNV, CDR2 YYDKDF (reference sequence). V was trimmed by 2 bases and J by 2 bases, leaving 13 bases between them. The CDR3 protein is CATSRPRGGTYEQYF. The CDR3, as DNA: TGTGCCACCAGCAGACCCCGAGGCGGCACCTACGAGCAGTACTTC.

This chain connects TRBV2 to TRBJ2-2; possibly TRBD2 for D (5 bases). The length of the CDR3 is 12 residues. CDR1 is SNHLY and CDR2 is FYNNEI in the germline V gene. Trimming left V 7 bases short and J 6 bases short, with 9 bases between. The CDR3 DNA reads as TGTGCCAGCACAGGCGGGCCCGGGGAGCTGTTTTTT. Its protein product is CASTGGPGELFF.

The J gene is TRBJ2-7, the V gene TRBV27; D possibly corresponds to TRBD2 (5 bases). The CDR3 covers 13 residues. The V end lost 3 bases, the J end lost 1 base, and 7 bases lay between the germline ends. The germline CDR1 and CDR2 sequences are MNHEY and SMNVEV (reference sequence). The CDR3 DNA follows: TGTGCCAGCAGTTTTAGGACTTCCTACGAGCAGTACTTC. It codes for CASSFRTSYEQYF.